This is a list of T cell receptor beta chains from one sample in a study of blood T cell repertoires in COVID-19. Clones were read by immunoSEQ multiplex PCR, and TCRdb kept only the in-frame ones, dropping some. This sample carries under 250,000 clones, around 88% of them seen once, and the ten largest clones take 5.5% to 6.5%. Sequenced sample: peripheral blood. These receptors originate from a woman of 80 years or more with COVID-19, enrolled during active disease. CDR3s include the opening cysteine and the closing phenylalanine or tryptophan. A D gene is named only where the DNA matches it firmly. Expanded clones get a size class; other rows say once, few or many, or leave the size out.

>TRBJ2-5|TRBD2|TRBV7-2|.
CASSSIAGQETQYF
TGTGCCAGCAGCTCGATAGCGGGCCAAGAGACCCAGTACTTC
>TRBJ1-2|TRBD1|TRBV6-1|.
CASTPAGTGDGYTF
TGTGCCAGCACGCCTGCCGGGACAGGGGATGGCTACACCTTC
>TRBJ2-1|TRBD1|TRBV11-2|.
CASSLRGNPQGDEQFF
TGTGCCAGCAGCTTACGGGGTAACCCCCAGGGGGATGAGCAGTTCTTC
>TRBJ2-7|.|TRBV7-6|.
CASSLAPVANEQYF
TGTGCCAGCAGCTTAGCTCCGGTAGCGAACGAGCAGTACTTC
>TRBJ1-3|.|TRBV25-1|.
CASTNRGGGNTIYF
TGTGCCAGCACCAACCGTGGAGGGGGAAACACCATATATTTT
>TRBJ1-1|.|TRBV5-1|.
CASSLGAFGTEAFF
TGCGCCAGCAGCTTGGGCGCTTTTGGCACTGAAGCTTTCTTT
>TRBJ1-5|.|TRBV18|.
CASSPSMTRTASNQPQHF
TGTGCCAGCTCACCATCAATGACGCGAACAGCTAGCAATCAGCCCCAGCATTTT
>TRBJ1-2|.|TRBV3-1/TRBV3-2|.
CASSQGALVVYGYTF
TGTGCCAGCAGCCAGGGGGCTTTGGTCGTCTATGGCTACACCTTC
>TRBJ1-5|.|TRBV7-6|.
CASSLQVSGPQHF
TGTGCCAGCAGCTTACAAGTCTCGGGGCCCCAGCATTTT
>TRBJ1-5|.|TRBV10-3|.
CAISEERNQPQHF
TGTGCCATCAGTGAGGAACGGAATCAGCCCCAGCATTTT
>TRBJ1-2|TRBD1|TRBV18|.
CASSTLTGIGYTF
TGTGCCAGCTCAACCCTGACAGGGATTGGCTACACCTTC
>TRBJ1-6|TRBD1|TRBV6-6|.
CASTEDRVVGSPLHF
TGTGCCAGCACAGAAGACAGGGTGGTTGGTTCACCCCTCCACTTT
>TRBJ2-3|TRBD1|TRBV19|.
CASSWDRLSSTDTQYF
TGTGCCAGTAGTTGGGACAGGCTTTCTAGCACAGATACGCAGTATTTT
>TRBJ2-5|TRBD2|TRBV15|.
CATSGGSSGGAQTQYF
TGTGCCACCAGCGGAGGGTCTAGCGGGGGGGCGCAGACCCAGTACTTC
>TRBJ1-2|TRBD1|TRBV28|.
CASSPTGTYGYTF
TGTGCCAGCAGTCCGACAGGGACCTATGGCTACACCTTC
>TRBJ1-5|.|TRBV7-4|.
CASSRFLVYSNQPQHF
TGTGCCAGCAGCCGATTTTTAGTTTATAGCAATCAGCCCCAGCATTTT
>TRBJ1-1|TRBD1|TRBV6-2/TRBV6-3|.
CASSVDRAKIEAFF
TGTGCCAGCAGTGTGGACAGGGCTAAAATTGAAGCTTTCTTT
>TRBJ2-1|.|TRBV10-3|.
CAISESNRQSYNEQFF
TGTGCCATCAGTGAGTCAAACAGGCAGTCCTACAATGAGCAGTTCTTC
>TRBJ1-4|TRBD1|TRBV11-2|.
CASSSGQLPGEKLFF
TGTGCCAGCAGCTCGGGACAGCTTCCCGGGGAAAAACTGTTTTTT
>TRBJ2-2|.|TRBV5-4|.
CASSLGRAGELFF
TGTGCCAGCAGCTTGGGCAGGGCCGGGGAGCTGTTTTTT
>TRBJ2-5|TRBD1|TRBV7-9|once
CASSSGGTGDHRRETQYF
TGTGCCAGCAGCTCAGGGGGGACAGGGGATCATCGTCGAGAGACCCAGTACTTC
>TRBJ1-2|TRBD1|TRBV23-1|.
CASSQSTFRPTGAINYGYTF
TGCGCCAGCAGTCAATCAACATTTAGGCCCACAGGGGCGATTAACTATGGCTACACCTTC
>TRBJ2-1|TRBD1|TRBV27|.
CASTQPGTGFHEQFF
TGTGCCAGCACTCAACCCGGGACAGGGTTTCATGAGCAGTTCTTC
>TRBJ2-5|.|TRBV10-3|.
CAISDSFQETQYF
TGTGCCATCAGTGATTCCTTCCAAGAGACCCAGTACTTC
>TRBJ2-1|.|TRBV3-1/TRBV3-2|.
CASSLGGEQFF
TGTGCCAGCAGCCTGGGGGGAGAGCAGTTCTTC
>TRBJ1-5|.|TRBV18|.
CASSRTALGNYNQPQHF
TGTGCCAGCTCACGGACAGCACTGGGGAATTACAATCAGCCCCAGCATTTT